A selection of T cell receptor beta chains follows, all from one sample in a study of quantifying T cell responses using KT2 cells. TCRdb reprocessed the UMI-ligation and nested PCR reads with MiXCR, giving one entry per CDR3 protein. The top ten hold roughly 44% of the sample, which has approximately 41,000 distinct CDR3 sequences, 15% to 20% seen once. The sequencing input was PBMCs spiked with cells of the T cell clone KT2. These TCRs come from a human donor. CDR3s leave out the opening cysteine and the closing phenylalanine or tryptophan.

V: TRBV2
length: 13
J: TRBJ1-2
CDR3: ASSTTMTGRYGYT

V: TRBV20-1
length: 13
J: TRBJ1-5
CDR3: SARPPTGVNQPQH

V: TRBV2
length: 12
J: TRBJ1-1
CDR3: ASSDPRTASDAF

V: TRBV9
length: 12
J: TRBJ2-1
CDR3: ASSVDDRAGEQF

V: TRBV20-1
length: 10
J: TRBJ1-5
CDR3: SARGGSQPQH

V: TRBV5-4
length: 11
J: TRBJ2-3
CDR3: ASSVAFTDTQY

V: TRBV11-2
length: 13
J: TRBJ2-5
CDR3: ASSLATGGGETQY

V: TRBV4-3
length: 15
J: TRBJ2-6
CDR3: ASSQLAGGTGANVLT

V: TRBV20-1
length: 12
J: TRBJ2-7
CDR3: SARGTGRGYEQY

V: TRBV9
length: 15
J: TRBJ2-6
CDR3: ASSVAPDSSGANVLT

V: TRBV11-2
length: 12
J: TRBJ2-1
CDR3: ASSLVGGRNEQF

V: TRBV6-1
length: 13
J: TRBJ1-3
CDR3: ATANRLGSGNTIY

V: TRBV4-1
length: 13
J: TRBJ1-1
CDR3: ASSQGGGRDTEAF

V: TRBV5-1
length: 14
J: TRBJ2-1
CDR3: ASSPVAGTGYNEQF

V: TRBV6-5
length: 14
J: TRBJ1-1
CDR3: ASSYPSTGGRTEAF

V: TRBV12-3/TRBV12-4
length: 13
J: TRBJ2-5
CDR3: ASSFFQGRQETQY

V: TRBV29-1
length: 14
J: TRBJ2-5
CDR3: SVVISGKAWQETQY

V: TRBV7-6
length: 13
J: TRBJ2-3
CDR3: ASSPDRVNSDTQY

V: TRBV12-5
length: 14
J: TRBJ1-2
CDR3: ASGLDGTTNNYGYT

V: TRBV5-1
length: 13
J: TRBJ1-1
CDR3: ASSLGGAKNTEAF

V: TRBV6-5
length: 14
J: TRBJ1-2
CDR3: ASSRDRDNLWYGYT

V: TRBV18
length: 10
J: TRBJ2-1
CDR3: ASSRQGSEQF

V: TRBV7-3
length: 13
J: TRBJ2-6
CDR3: ASSLLASGANVLT

V: TRBV20-1
length: 12
J: TRBJ2-1
CDR3: SAQGRTSVDEQF

V: TRBV12-3/TRBV12-4
length: 9
J: TRBJ2-3
CDR3: ASSPLNTQY

V: TRBV2
length: 13
J: TRBJ2-6
CDR3: ASTSARGGANVLT

V: TRBV2
length: 13
J: TRBJ1-5
CDR3: ASSADGYSNQPQH

V: TRBV4-2
length: 12
J: TRBJ2-5
CDR3: ASSQERAQETQY

V: TRBV7-6
length: 12
J: TRBJ2-2
CDR3: ASSLGSNTGELF

V: TRBV5-1
length: 15
J: TRBJ1-5
CDR3: ASSFSPRDSFNQPQH

V: TRBV6-1
length: 13
J: TRBJ2-3
CDR3: ASSEALQGTDTQY

V: TRBV7-3
length: 15
J: TRBJ2-1
CDR3: ASSLTPVGGLDNEQF

V: TRBV4-1
length: 13
J: TRBJ1-6
CDR3: ASSQDLTANSPLH

V: TRBV5-1
length: 12
J: TRBJ1-2
CDR3: ASSGLVANYGYT